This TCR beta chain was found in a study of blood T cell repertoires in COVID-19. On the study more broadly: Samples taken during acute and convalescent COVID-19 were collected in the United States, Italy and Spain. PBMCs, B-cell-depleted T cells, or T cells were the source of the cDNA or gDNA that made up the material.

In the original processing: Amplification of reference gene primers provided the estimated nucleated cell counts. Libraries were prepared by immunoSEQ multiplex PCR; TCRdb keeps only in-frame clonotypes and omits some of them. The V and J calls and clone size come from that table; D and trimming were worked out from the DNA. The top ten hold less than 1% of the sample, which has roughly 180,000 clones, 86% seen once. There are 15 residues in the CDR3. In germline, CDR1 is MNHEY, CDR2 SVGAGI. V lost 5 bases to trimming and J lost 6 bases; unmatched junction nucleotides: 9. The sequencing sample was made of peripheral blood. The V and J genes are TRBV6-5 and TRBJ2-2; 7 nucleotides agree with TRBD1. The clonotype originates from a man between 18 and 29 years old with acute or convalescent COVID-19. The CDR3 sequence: CASSLRQGSAGELFF. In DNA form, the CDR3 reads TGTGCCAGCAGTCTACGACAGGGTAGCGCCGGGGAGCTGTTTTTT.